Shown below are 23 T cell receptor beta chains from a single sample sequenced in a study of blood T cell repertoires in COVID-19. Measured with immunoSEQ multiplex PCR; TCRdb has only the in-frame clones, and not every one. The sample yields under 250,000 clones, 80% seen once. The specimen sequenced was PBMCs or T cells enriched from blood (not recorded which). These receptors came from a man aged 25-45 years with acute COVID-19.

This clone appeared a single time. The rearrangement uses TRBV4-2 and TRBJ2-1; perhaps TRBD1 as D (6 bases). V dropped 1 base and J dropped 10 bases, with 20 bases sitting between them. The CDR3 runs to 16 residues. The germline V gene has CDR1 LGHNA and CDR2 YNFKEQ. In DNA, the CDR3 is TGTGCCAGCAGCCAAGTAGGGCAGGGGAGCGCTGGAGAGCAGTTCTTC. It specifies CASSQVGQGSAGEQFF.

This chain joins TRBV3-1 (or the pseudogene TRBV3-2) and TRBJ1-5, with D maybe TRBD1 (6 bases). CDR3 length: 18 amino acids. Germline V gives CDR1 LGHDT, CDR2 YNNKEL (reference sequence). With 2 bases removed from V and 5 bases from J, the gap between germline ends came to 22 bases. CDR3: CASSQSPRAGAGYQPQHF. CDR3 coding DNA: TGTGCCAGCAGCCAAAGCCCCCGAGCAGGGGCAGGCTATCAGCCCCAGCATTTT.

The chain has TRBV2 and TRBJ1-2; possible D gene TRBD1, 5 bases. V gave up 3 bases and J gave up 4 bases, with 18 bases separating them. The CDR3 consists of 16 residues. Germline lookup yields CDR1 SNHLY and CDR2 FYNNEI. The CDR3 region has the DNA TGTGCCAGCAGTGAGTCGGCCTTATTGGGGGGCTATGGCTACACCTTC. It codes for CASSESALLGGYGYTF. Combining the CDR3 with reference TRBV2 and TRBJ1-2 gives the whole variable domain EPEVTQTPSHQVTQMGQEVILRCVPISNHLYFYWYRQILGQKVEFLVSFYNNEISEKSEIFDDQFSVERPDGSNFTLKIRSTKLEDSAMYFCASSESALLGGYGYTFGSGTRLTVV.

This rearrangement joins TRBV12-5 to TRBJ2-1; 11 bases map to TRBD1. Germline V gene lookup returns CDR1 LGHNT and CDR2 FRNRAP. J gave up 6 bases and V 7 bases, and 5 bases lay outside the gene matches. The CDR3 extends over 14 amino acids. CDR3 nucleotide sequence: TGTGCTAGTGTTGGGACAGGGGGTGGCAATGAGCAGTTCTTC. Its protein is CASVGTGGGNEQFF.

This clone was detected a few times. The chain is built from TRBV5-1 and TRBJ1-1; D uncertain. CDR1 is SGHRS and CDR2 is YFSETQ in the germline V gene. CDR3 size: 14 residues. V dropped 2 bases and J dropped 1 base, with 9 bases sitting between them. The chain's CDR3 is CASSFELRNTEAFF. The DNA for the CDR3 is TGCGCCAGCAGCTTTGAACTAAGGAACACTGAAGCTTTCTTT. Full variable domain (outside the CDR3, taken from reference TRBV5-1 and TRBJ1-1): KAGVTQTPRYLIKTRGQQVTLSCSPISGHRSVSWYQQTPGQGLQFLFEYFSETQRNKGNFPGRFSGRQFSNSRSEMNVSTLELGDSALYLCASSFELRNTEAFFGQGTRLTVV.

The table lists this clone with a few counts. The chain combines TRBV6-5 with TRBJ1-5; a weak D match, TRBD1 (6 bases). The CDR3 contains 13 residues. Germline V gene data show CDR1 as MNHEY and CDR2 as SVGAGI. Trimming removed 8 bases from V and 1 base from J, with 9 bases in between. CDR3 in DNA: TGTGCCAGCTATACAGGGAGCAATCAGCCCCAGCATTTT. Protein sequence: CASYTGSNQPQHF.

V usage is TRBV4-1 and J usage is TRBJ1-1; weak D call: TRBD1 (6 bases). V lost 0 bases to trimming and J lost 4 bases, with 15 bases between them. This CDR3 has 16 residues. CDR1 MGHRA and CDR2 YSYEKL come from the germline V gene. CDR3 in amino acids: CASSQETGSGGTEAFF. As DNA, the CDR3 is TGCGCCAGCAGCCAAGAAACAGGGTCCGGTGGCACTGAAGCTTTCTTT.

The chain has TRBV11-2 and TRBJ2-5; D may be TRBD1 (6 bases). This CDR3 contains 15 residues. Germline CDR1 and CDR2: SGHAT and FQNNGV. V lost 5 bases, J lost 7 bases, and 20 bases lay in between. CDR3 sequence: CASSQLRTDPLTQYF. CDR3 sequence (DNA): TGTGCCAGCAGCCAATTACGGACAGATCCCTTGACCCAGTACTTC.

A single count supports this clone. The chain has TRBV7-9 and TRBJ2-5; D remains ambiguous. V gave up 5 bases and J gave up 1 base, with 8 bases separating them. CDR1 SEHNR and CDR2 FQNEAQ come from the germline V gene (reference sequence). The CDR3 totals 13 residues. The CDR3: CASSPPGQETQYF. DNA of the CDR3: TGTGCCAGCAGCCCGCCCGGCCAAGAGACCCAGTACTTC.

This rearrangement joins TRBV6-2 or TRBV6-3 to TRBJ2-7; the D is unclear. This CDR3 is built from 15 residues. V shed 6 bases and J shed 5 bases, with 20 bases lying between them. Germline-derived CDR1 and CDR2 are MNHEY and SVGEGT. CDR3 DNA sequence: TGTGCCAGCAGCCAAAAGTTTATCAACCGCGACGAGCAGTACTTC. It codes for CASSQKFINRDEQYF.

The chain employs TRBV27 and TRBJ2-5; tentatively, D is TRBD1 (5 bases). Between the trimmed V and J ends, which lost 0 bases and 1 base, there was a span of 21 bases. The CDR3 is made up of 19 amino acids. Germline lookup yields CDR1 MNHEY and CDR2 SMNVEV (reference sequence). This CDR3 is CASSLSIGAGPLPQETQYF. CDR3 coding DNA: TGTGCCAGCAGTTTATCGATCGGCGCAGGGCCCCTCCCCCAAGAGACCCAGTACTTC.

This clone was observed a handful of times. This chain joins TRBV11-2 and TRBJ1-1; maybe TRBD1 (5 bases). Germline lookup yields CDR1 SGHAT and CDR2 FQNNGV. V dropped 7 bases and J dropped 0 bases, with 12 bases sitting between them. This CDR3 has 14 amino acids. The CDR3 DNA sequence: TGTGCCAGCACCTCGACAGTCATGAACACTGAAGCTTTCTTT. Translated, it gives CASTSTVMNTEAFF. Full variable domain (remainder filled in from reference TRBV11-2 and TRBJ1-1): EAGVAQSPRYKIIEKRQSVAFWCNPISGHATLYWYQQILGQGPKLLIQFQNNGVVDDSQLPKDRFSAERLKGVDSTLKIQPAKLEDSAVYLCASTSTVMNTEAFFGQGTRLTVV.

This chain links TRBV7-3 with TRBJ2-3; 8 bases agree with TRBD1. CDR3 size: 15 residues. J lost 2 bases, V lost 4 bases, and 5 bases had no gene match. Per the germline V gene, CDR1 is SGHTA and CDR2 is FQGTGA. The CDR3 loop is CASSSPTGATDTQYF. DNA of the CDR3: TGTGCCAGCAGCTCCCCGACAGGGGCCACAGATACGCAGTATTTT.

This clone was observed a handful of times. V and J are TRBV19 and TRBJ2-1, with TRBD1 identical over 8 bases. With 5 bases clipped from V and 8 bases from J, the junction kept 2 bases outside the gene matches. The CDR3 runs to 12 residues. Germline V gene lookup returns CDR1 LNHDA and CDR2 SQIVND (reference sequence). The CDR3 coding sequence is TGTGCCAGTAGTCTCAGGGGGCATGAGCAGTTCTTC. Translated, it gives CASSLRGHEQFF.

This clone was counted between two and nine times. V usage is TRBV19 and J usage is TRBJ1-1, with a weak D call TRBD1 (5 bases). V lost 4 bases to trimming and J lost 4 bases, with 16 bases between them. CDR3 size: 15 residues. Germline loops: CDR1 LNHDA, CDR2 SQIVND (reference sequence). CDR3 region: CASSTRGEGTTEAFF. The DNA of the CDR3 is TGTGCCAGTAGTACCCGGGGGGAGGGAACCACTGAAGCTTTCTTT.

The DNA for the CDR3 is TGTGCCAGCAGCTCTGACAGTTCTGAAGCTTTCTTT. It yields the protein CASSSDSSEAFF. The genes are TRBV7-9 and TRBJ1-1, with a tentative D call TRBD1 (5 bases). Germline CDR1 is SEHNR and CDR2 is FQNEAQ (reference sequence). Between the trimmed V and J ends, which lost 4 bases and 6 bases, there was a span of 9 bases. The CDR3 extends over 12 amino acids.

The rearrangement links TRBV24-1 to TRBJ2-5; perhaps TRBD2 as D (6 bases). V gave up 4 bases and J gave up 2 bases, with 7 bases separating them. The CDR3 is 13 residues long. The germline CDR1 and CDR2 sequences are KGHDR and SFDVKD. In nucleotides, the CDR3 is TGTGCCACCAGTGAGGGGGGTCAAGAGACCCAGTACTTC. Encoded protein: CATSEGGQETQYF.

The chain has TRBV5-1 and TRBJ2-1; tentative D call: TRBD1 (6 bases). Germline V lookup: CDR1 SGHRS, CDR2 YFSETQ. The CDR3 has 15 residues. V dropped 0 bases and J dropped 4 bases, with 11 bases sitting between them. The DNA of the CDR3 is TGCGCCAGCAGCTTGGTACAGGGCGTATACAATGAGCAGTTCTTC. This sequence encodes CASSLVQGVYNEQFF.

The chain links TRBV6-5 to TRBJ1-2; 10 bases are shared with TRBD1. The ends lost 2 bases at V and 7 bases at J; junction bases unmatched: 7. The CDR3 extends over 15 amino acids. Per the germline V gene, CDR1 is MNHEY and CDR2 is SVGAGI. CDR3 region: CASSYDGTGERGYTF. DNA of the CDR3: TGTGCCAGCAGTTACGACGGGACAGGGGAACGTGGCTACACCTTC.

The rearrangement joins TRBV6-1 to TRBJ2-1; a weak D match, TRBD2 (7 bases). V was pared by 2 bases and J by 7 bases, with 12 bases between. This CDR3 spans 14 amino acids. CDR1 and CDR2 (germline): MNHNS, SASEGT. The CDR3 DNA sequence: TGTGCCAGCAGTGAACAAGGGGGAGGGAATGAGCAGTTCTTC. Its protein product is CASSEQGGGNEQFF.

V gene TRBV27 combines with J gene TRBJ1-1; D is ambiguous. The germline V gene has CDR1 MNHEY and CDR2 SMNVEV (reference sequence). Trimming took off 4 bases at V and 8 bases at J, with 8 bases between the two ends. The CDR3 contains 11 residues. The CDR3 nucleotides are TGTGCCAGCAGTTCCGCCGGGGAAGCTTTCTTT. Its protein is CASSSAGEAFF.

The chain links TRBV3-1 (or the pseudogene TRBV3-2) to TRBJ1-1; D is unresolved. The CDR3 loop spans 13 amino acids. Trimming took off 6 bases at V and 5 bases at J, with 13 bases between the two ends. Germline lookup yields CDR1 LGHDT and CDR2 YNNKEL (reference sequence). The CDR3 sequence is CASSPLLMTEAFF. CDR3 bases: TGTGCCAGCAGTCCATTACTTATGACTGAAGCTTTCTTT.

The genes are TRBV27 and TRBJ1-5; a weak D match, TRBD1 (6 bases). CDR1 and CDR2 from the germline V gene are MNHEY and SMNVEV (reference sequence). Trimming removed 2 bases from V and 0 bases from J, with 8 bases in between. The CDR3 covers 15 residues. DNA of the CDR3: TGTGCCAGCAGTTTAGGGGGCCATAGCAATCAGCCCCAGCATTTT. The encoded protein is CASSLGGHSNQPQHF.